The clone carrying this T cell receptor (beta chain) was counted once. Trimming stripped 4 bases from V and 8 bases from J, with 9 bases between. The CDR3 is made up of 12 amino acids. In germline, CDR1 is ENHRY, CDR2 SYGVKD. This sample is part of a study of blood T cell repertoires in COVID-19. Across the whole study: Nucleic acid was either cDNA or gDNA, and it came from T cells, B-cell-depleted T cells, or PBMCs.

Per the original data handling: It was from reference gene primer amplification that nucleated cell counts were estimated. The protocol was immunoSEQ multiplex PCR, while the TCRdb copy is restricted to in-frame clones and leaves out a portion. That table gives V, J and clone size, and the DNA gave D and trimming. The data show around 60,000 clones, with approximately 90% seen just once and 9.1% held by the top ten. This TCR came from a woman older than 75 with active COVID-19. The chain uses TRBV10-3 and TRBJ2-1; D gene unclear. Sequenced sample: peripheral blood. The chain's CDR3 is CAISGTRDEQFF. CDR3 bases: TGTGCCATCAGTGGAACCCGCGATGAGCAGTTCTTC.